This is a list of T cell receptor beta chains from one sample in a study of molecular identifiers for immune sequencing clone quantification. TCRdb analysed the PCR reads with MiXCR anew, one entry per CDR3 protein. The sample lists 250,000 to 350,000 distinct CDR3 sequences, around 21% occurring once. The sequenced sample was naive CD8+ T cells from blood, with Jurkat cell RNA spiked in. The receptor set was obtained from a human donor in good health. Some libraries in this study had Jurkat cell RNA spiked in. Both conserved end residues are part of each CDR3. Each record gives: V gene, J gene, D gene, clone size, CDR3 protein, CDR3 DNA. D genes are given only for firm matches. Clone size is stated in some rows and not others, as once, few, many or a class when expanded.

TRBV6-2/TRBV6-3	TRBJ2-5	TRBD2	NA	CASSYFFGGIQQETQYF	TGTGCCAGCAGTTACTTTTTCGGGGGGATCCAGCAAGAGACCCAGTACTTC
TRBV5-6	TRBJ1-3	TRBD1	many	CASSKDRGRLSGNTIYF	TGTGCCAGCAGCAAGGACAGGGGGCGACTGTCTGGAAACACCATATATTTT
TRBV28	TRBJ2-4	NA	many	CASTVPGEAKNIQYF	TGTGCCAGCACCGTTCCAGGGGAAGCCAAAAACATTCAGTACTTC
TRBV6-5	TRBJ2-3	NA	many	CASSAGTQGGPDTQYF	TGTGCCAGCAGTGCCGGGACCCAGGGGGGTCCAGATACGCAGTATTTT
TRBV27	TRBJ1-3	NA	NA	CASSPGGGNTIYF	TGTGCCAGCAGTCCGGGGGGAGGAAACACCATATATTTT
TRBV20-1	TRBJ2-3	NA	many	CSASDGGTDTQYF	TGCAGTGCTAGCGACGGGGGCACAGATACGCAGTATTTT
TRBV7-6	TRBJ2-3	TRBD2	many	CASSLMTSGGADTQYF	TGTGCCAGCAGCTTAATGACTAGCGGGGGCGCGGATACGCAGTATTTT
TRBV6-5	TRBJ2-1	TRBD2	many	CASSFSGTSGASSYNEQFF	TGTGCCAGCAGTTTCTCCGGGACTAGCGGGGCGAGCTCCTACAATGAGCAGTTCTTC
TRBV6-5	TRBJ2-7	NA	many	CASRFPGAYEQYF	TGTGCCAGCAGGTTTCCAGGAGCCTACGAGCAGTACTTC
TRBV4-1	TRBJ1-1	NA	many	CASSQGAVPEAFF	TGCGCCAGCAGCCAAGGAGCGGTCCCTGAAGCTTTCTTT
TRBV7-2	TRBJ2-2	TRBD2	many	CASSSRLAGGTTGELFF	TGTGCCAGCAGCTCAAGACTAGCGGGGGGGACCACCGGGGAGCTGTTTTTT
TRBV27	TRBJ2-7	TRBD2	many	CASRSGVRGEQYF	TGTGCCAGCCGTAGCGGGGTGCGTGGGGAGCAGTACTTC
TRBV29-1	TRBJ2-2	NA	many	CSVQLPTGELFF	TGCAGCGTACAGCTACCAACCGGGGAGCTGTTTTTT
TRBV6-5	TRBJ2-3	TRBD2	many	CASRPGTRTTTDTQYF	TGTGCCAGCAGACCCGGGACTAGGACGACCACAGATACGCAGTATTTT
TRBV4-1	TRBJ1-6	TRBD1	NA	CASSQEGTGMNSPLHF	TGCGCCAGCAGCCAAGAGGGGACAGGGATGAATTCACCCCTCCACTTT
TRBV20-1	TRBJ2-4	NA	few	CSASDNLGKNIQYF	TGCAGTGCTAGTGACAATTTGGGCAAAAACATTCAGTACTTC
TRBV7-9	TRBJ2-5	NA	many	CASSLDFSQETQYF	TGTGCCAGCAGCTTGGATTTTTCTCAAGAGACCCAGTACTTC
TRBV3-1	TRBJ2-7	NA	many	CASRDRDGPYEQYF	TGTGCCAGTCGAGACCGGGACGGTCCCTACGAGCAGTACTTC
TRBV27	TRBJ1-5	NA	NA	CASSLTGEPQHF	TGTGCCAGCAGTTTAACCGGGGAGCCCCAGCATTTT
TRBV27	TRBJ2-3	TRBD2	many	CASSLWASGSSDTQYF	TGTGCCAGCAGTTTATGGGCTAGCGGGAGCTCAGATACGCAGTATTTT
TRBV6-5	TRBJ2-7	NA	many	CASSYRTPGTEQYF	TGTGCCAGCAGTTACAGGACTCCTGGCACGGAGCAGTACTTC
TRBV6-1	TRBJ1-5	TRBD1	many	CASCLPAGGRYQPQHF	TGTGCCAGCTGTCTCCCGGCAGGGGGAAGGTATCAGCCCCAGCATTTT
TRBV10-3	TRBJ1-1	TRBD1	few	CAISGKGADTEAFF	TGTGCCATCAGTGGAAAGGGGGCAGACACTGAAGCTTTCTTT
TRBV5-6	TRBJ1-1	NA	many	CASSLKKITEAFF	TGTGCCAGCAGCTTGAAGAAAATCACTGAAGCTTTCTTT
TRBV6-2/TRBV6-3	TRBJ1-5	TRBD1	many	CASSPNKNQGEERNQPQHF	TGTGCCAGCAGTCCCAACAAGAATCAGGGGGAGGAACGCAATCAGCCCCAGCATTTT
TRBV6-5	TRBJ1-1	NA	NA	CASSYSGRETNTEAFF	TGTGCCAGCAGTTACTCGGGTAGGGAGACGAACACTGAAGCTTTCTTT
TRBV14	TRBJ2-1	NA	many	CASSPPAGVKQFF	TGTGCCAGCAGCCCACCAGCAGGGGTTAAGCAGTTCTTC
TRBV19	TRBJ1-1	NA	many	CASSIWINTEAFF	TGTGCCAGTAGTATATGGATCAACACTGAAGCTTTCTTT
TRBV6-2/TRBV6-3	TRBJ2-2	TRBD2	few	CASSLRGLAGVKGTGELFF	TGTGCCAGCAGTCTTCGGGGACTAGCGGGAGTTAAAGGCACCGGGGAGCTGTTTTTT
TRBV4-3	TRBJ2-7	NA	many	CASSLRADDEQYF	TGCGCCAGCAGCCTCCGGGCCGACGACGAGCAGTACTTC
TRBV27	TRBJ1-1	NA	few	CASRWTAHTEAFF	TGTGCCAGCAGGTGGACAGCCCACACTGAAGCTTTCTTT
TRBV3-1	TRBJ2-3	TRBD2	NA	CASSQEWGGGTQYF	TGTGCCAGCAGCCAAGAATGGGGGGGAGGTACGCAGTATTTT
TRBV4-3	TRBJ1-3	NA	NA	CACSQGDEDYLGNTIYF	TGCGCCTGCAGCCAAGGGGATGAAGACTACCTTGGAAACACCATATATTTT
TRBV12-3/TRBV12-4	TRBJ1-4	NA	NA	CVSSSDGARLFF	TGTGTCAGCAGCTCGGACGGGGCAAGGCTGTTTTTT
TRBV10-3	TRBJ2-7	TRBD2	NA	CAMGNSGNYEQYF	TGTGCCATGGGAAATAGCGGGAACTACGAGCAGTACTTC